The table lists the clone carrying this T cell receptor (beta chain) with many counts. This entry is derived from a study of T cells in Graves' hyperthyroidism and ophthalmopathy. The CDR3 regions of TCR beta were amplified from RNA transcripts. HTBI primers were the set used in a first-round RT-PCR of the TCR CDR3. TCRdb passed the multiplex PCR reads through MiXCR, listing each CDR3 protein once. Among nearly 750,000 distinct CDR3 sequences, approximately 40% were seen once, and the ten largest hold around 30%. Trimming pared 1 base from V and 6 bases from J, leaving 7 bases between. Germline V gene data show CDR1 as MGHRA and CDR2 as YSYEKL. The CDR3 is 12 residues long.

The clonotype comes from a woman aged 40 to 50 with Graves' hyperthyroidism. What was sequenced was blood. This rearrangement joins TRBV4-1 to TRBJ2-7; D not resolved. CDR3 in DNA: TGCGCCAGCAGCCAAGGCCCCAGCGAGCAGTACTTC. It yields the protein CASSQGPSEQYF.